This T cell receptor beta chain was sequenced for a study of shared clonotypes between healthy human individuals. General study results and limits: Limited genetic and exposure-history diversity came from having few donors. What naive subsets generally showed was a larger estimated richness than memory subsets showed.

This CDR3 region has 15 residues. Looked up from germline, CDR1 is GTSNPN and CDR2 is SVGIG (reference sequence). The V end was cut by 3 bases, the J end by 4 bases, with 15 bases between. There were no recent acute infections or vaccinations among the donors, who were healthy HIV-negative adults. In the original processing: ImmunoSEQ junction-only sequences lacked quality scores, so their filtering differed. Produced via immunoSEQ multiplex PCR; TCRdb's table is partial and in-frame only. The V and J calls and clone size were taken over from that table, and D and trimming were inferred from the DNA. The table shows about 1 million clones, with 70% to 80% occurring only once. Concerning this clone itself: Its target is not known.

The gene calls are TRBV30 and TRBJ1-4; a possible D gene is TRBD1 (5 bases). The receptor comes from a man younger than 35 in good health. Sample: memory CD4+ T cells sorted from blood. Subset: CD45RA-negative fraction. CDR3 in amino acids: CAWRRRDGFNEKLFF. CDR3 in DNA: TGTGCCTGGAGGAGACGGGACGGGTTTAATGAAAAACTGTTTTTT.